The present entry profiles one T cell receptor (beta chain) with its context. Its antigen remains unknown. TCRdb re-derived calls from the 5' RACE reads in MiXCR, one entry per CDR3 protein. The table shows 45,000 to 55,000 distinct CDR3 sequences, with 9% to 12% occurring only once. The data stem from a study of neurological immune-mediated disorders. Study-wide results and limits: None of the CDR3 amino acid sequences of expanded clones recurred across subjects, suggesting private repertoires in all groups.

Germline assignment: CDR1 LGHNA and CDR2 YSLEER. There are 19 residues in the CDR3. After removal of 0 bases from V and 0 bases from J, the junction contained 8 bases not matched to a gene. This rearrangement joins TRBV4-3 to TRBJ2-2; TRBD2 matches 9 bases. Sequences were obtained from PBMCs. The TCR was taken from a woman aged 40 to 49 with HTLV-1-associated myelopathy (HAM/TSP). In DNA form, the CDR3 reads TGCGCCAGCAGCCAAGATCGATGGCGGGGGGGCGCGAACACCGGGGAGCTGTTTTTT. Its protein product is CASSQDRWRGGANTGELFF.